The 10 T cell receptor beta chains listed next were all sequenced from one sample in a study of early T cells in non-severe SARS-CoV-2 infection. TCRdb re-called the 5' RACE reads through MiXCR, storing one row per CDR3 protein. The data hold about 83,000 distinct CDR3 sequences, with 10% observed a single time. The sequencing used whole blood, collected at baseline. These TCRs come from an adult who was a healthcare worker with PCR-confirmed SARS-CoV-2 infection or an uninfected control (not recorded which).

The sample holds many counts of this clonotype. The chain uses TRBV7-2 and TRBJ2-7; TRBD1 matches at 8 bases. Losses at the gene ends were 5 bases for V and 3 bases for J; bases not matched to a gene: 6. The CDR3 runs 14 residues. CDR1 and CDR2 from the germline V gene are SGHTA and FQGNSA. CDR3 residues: CASSGQGADYEQYF. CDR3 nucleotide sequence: TGTGCCAGCAGCGGTCAGGGGGCTGACTACGAGCAGTACTTC.

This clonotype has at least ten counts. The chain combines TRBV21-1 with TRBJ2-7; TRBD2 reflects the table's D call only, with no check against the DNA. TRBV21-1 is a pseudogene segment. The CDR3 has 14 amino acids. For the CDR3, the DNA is TGTGCCAGCCTTAGGACTTCCTCGGCTTACGAGCAGTACTTC. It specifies CASLRTSSAYEQYF.

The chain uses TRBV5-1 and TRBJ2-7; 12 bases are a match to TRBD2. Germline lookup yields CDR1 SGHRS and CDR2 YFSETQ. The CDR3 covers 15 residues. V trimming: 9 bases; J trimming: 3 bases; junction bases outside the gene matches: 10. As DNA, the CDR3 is TGCGCCACCTCTCTACTAGCGGGAGGCGACTACGAGCAGTACTTC. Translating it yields CATSLLAGGDYEQYF. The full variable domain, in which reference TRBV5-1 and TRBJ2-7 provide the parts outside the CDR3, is KAGVTQTPRYLIKTRGQQVTLSCSPISGHRSVSWYQQTPGQGLQFLFEYFSETQRNKGNFPGRFSGRQFSNSRSEMNVSTLELGDSALYLCATSLLAGGDYEQYFGPGTRLTVT.

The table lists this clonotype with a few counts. CDR3 nucleotide sequence: TGTGCCAGCAGTGAAGGGGGGGTCCACACTGAAGCTTTCTTT. This encodes CASSEGGVHTEAFF. The chain links TRBV2 to TRBJ1-1; D perhaps matches TRBD1 (5 bases). Germline V gene sequence: CDR1 SNHLY, CDR2 FYNNEI. The CDR3 runs 14 residues. Trimming took off 1 base at V and 3 bases at J, with 9 bases between the two ends.

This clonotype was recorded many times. CDR3: CAWGAPEAFF. CDR3 bases: TGTGCCTGGGGAGCGCCAGAAGCTTTCTTT. This chain connects TRBV30 to TRBJ1-1, with unresolved D. This CDR3 is built from 10 residues. Germline CDR1 is GTSNPN and CDR2 is SVGIG (reference sequence). V lost 5 bases to trimming and J lost 8 bases, with 9 bases between them.

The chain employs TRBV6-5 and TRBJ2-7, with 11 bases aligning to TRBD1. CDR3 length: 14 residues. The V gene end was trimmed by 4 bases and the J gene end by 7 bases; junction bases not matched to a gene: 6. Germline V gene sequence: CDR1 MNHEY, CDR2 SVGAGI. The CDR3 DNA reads TGTGCCAGCAGTTCGGACAGGGGGCCGGGGGAGCAGTACTTC. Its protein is CASSSDRGPGEQYF.

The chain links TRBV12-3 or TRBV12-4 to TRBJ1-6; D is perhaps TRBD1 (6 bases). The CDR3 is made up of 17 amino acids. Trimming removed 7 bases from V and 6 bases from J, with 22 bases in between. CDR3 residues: CASTLTGGRLSNSPLHF. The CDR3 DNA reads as TGTGCCAGCACCCTCACGGGGGGGCGCTTAAGTAATTCACCCCTCCACTTT.

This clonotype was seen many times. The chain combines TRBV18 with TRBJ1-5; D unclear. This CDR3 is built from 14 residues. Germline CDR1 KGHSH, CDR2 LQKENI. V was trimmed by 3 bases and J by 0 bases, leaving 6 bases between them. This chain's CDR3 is CASSPDDSNQPQHF. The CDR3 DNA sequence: TGTGCCAGCTCACCGGACGATAGCAATCAGCCCCAGCATTTT.

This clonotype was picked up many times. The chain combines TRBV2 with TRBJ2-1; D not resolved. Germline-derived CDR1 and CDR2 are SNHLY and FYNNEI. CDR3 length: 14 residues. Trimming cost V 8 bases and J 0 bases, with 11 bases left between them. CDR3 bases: TGTGCCAGCGCCCGGATGAGCTCCTACAATGAGCAGTTCTTC. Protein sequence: CASARMSSYNEQFF.

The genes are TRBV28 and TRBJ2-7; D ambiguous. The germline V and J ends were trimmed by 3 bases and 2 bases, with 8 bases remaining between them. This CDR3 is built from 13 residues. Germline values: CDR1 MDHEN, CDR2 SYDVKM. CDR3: CASSFSSAYEQYF. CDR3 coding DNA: TGTGCCAGCAGTTTTTCCAGCGCCTACGAGCAGTACTTC.